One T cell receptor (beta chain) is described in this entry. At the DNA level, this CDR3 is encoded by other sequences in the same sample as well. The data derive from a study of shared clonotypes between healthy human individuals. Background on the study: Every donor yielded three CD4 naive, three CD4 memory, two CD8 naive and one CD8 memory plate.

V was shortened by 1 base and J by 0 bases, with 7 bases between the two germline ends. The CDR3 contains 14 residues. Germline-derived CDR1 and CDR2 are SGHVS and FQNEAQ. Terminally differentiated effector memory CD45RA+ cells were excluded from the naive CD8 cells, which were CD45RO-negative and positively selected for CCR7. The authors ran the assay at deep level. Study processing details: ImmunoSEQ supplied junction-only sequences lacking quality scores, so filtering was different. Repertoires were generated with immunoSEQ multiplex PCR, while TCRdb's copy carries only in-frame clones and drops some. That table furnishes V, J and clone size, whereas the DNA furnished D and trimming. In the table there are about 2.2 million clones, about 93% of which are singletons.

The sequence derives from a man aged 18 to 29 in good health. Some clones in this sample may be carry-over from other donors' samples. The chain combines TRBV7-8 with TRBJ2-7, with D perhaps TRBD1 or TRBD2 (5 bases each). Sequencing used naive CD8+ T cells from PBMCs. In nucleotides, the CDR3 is TGTGCCAGCAGCTTAGGGGACGGCTCCTACGAGCAGTACTTC. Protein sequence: CASSLGDGSYEQYF. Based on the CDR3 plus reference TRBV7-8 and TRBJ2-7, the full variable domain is GAGVSQSPRYKVAKRGQDVALRCDPISGHVSLFWYQQALGQGPEFLTYFQNEAQLDKSGLPSDRFFAERPEGSVSTLKIQRTQQEDSAVYLCASSLGDGSYEQYFGPGTRLTVT.